This T cell receptor (beta chain) was captured in a study of blood T cell repertoires in COVID-19. V lost 5 bases, J lost 2 bases, and 4 bases stayed unmatched. The CDR3 has 15 residues. Germline V gene sequence: CDR1 SGHAT, CDR2 FQDESV (reference sequence). Only in-frame clones appear in the TCRdb table, and some are missing; sequencing was by immunoSEQ multiplex PCR. The repertoire has some 40,000 clones, about nine tenths of them found once; the top ten carry around a sixth. Material for sequencing was peripheral blood. The chain couples TRBV11-1 to TRBJ2-2; 8 nucleotides line up with TRBD2. The TCR originated in a woman aged 25 to 39 in a cohort sampled during active COVID-19. The CDR3 is CASSPLAGNTGELFF. As DNA, the CDR3 is TGTGCCAGCAGCCCTTTAGCGGGAAACACCGGGGAGCTGTTTTTT.